Following are 29 T cell receptor beta chains from one sample sequenced in a study of Ad26.COV2.S vaccination and SARS-CoV-2 variants. Documented treatment: roughly 20 received Ad26.COV2.S at low or high dose, single or two shots; 5 received placebo; per-sample allocation not given. After the first vaccine or placebo injection, samples were drawn on day 63. The assay was immunoSEQ multiplex PCR, and TCRdb's table has in-frame clones only and misses some. The table has about 400,000 clones, about four fifths seen once. Sequenced material: peripheral blood, taken in a trial of Ad26.COV2.S vaccine versus placebo. The receptors stem from a person aged 18-60 years who received the Ad26.COV2.S COVID-19 vaccine or a placebo.

The rearrangement links TRBV7-2 to TRBJ1-4, with TRBD1 matching over 7 bases. CDR3 length equals 14 residues. Germline values: CDR1 SGHTA, CDR2 FQGNSA. V lost 8 bases and J lost 6; bases outside the gene matches: 9. CDR3 amino acids: CASGEGGADEKLFF. CDR3 nucleotide sequence: TGTGCCAGCGGGGAAGGGGGCGCCGATGAAAAACTGTTTTTT.

The genes are TRBV5-4 and TRBJ2-3; the match to TRBD1 covers 7 bases. Germline V lookup: CDR1 SGHNT, CDR2 YYREEE (reference sequence). There are 16 residues in the CDR3. J gave up 3 bases and V 4 bases, and 11 bases lay outside the gene matches. The CDR3 is CASSVVQGSVTDTQYF. The DNA for the CDR3 is TGTGCCAGCAGCGTGGTACAGGGGTCAGTAACAGATACGCAGTATTTT.

This clone was observed a single time. V gene TRBV7-9 combines with J gene TRBJ1-1; D might be TRBD1 (5 bases). The length of the CDR3 is 14 residues. Germline V gives CDR1 SEHNR, CDR2 FQNEAQ (reference sequence). Trimming left V 6 bases short and J 0 bases short, with 11 bases between. The CDR3 sequence is CASRATDMNTEAFF. The CDR3, as DNA: TGTGCCAGCAGGGCGACAGACATGAACACTGAAGCTTTCTTT.

V usage is TRBV25-1 and J usage is TRBJ1-1; 8 nucleotides agree with TRBD1. Trimming cost V 5 bases and J 2 bases; bases outside gene matches: 10. The CDR3 covers 16 residues. Germline CDR1 MGHDK, CDR2 SYGVNS. The CDR3: CASSLHGGTGNTEAFF. CDR3 nucleotide sequence: TGTGCCAGCAGTCTTCATGGAGGGACAGGCAACACTGAAGCTTTCTTT.

V and J are TRBV7-2 and TRBJ2-1; D may match TRBD1 or TRBD2 (5 bases each). Per the germline V gene, CDR1 is SGHTA and CDR2 is FQGNSA. There are 15 residues in the CDR3. Trimming cost V 2 bases and J 7 bases, with 15 bases left between them. CDR3 amino acids: CASSLIGTNLNEQFF. The DNA of the CDR3 is TGTGCCAGCAGCTTAATCGGGACGAACTTGAATGAGCAGTTCTTC.

The gene calls are TRBV5-4 and TRBJ2-3, with a tentative D call TRBD2 (5 bases). Looked up from germline, CDR1 is SGHNT and CDR2 is YYREEE (reference sequence). The ends were cut back, 0 bases at V and 4 bases at J, with 15 bases in the middle. This CDR3 is built from 16 residues. This CDR3 reads CASSLGALVDSDTQYF. CDR3 bases: TGTGCCAGCAGCTTGGGGGCACTAGTAGATTCAGATACGCAGTATTTT.

V usage is TRBV7-2 and J usage is TRBJ2-3; no definite D call. Germline CDR1 reads SGHTA; CDR2 reads FQGNSA. V lost 3 bases to trimming and J lost 2 bases, with 9 bases between them. This CDR3 is built from 14 residues. The CDR3: CASSFLGYTDTQYF. The DNA for the CDR3 is TGTGCCAGCAGCTTCCTTGGGTACACAGATACGCAGTATTTT.

The rearrangement joins TRBV30 to TRBJ1-2; possible D gene TRBD1, 5 bases. V lost 0 bases to trimming and J lost 6 bases, with 17 bases between them. Germline assignment: CDR1 GTSNPN and CDR2 SVGIG (reference sequence). The CDR3 length is 15 residues. CDR3 sequence reads: CAWSVGTGFRDGYTF. The CDR3 bases are TGTGCCTGGAGTGTAGGAACAGGATTTAGGGATGGCTACACCTTC.

J is TRBJ1-1 and V is TRBV5-5, with D perhaps TRBD1 (5 bases). The CDR3 is 15 residues long. Germline V gene data show CDR1 as SGHKS and CDR2 as YYEKEE (reference sequence). V was pared by 0 bases and J by 1 base, with 10 bases between. The CDR3 DNA sequence: TGTGCCAGCAGCTTGGCTGGGGGAGCGAACACTGAAGCTTTCTTT. Its protein is CASSLAGGANTEAFF.

The V and J genes are TRBV9 and TRBJ1-1; 7 bases map to TRBD1. The CDR3 consists of 15 residues. The V segment lost 1 base and the J segment 0 bases; nucleotides outside the gene matches: 3. CDR1 and CDR2 (germline): SGDLS, YYNGEE. CDR3 protein: CASSVQGDMNTEAFF. The CDR3 coding sequence is TGTGCCAGCAGCGTACAGGGGGATATGAACACTGAAGCTTTCTTT.

The chain employs TRBV4-2 and TRBJ2-7, with 11 bases fitting TRBD2. Germline trimming cut 4 bases from V and 3 bases from J; bases unmatched to any gene: 8. The CDR3 consists of 16 residues. Germline values: CDR1 LGHNA, CDR2 YNFKEQ. CDR3 DNA sequence: TGTGCCAGCAGCCCGCGGCTAGCGGGGGGTTACTACGAGCAGTACTTC. Translated, it gives CASSPRLAGGYYEQYF.

The chain carries TRBV30 and TRBJ2-5; TRBD1 agrees at 7 bases. From germline, CDR1 is GTSNPN and CDR2 SVGIG (reference sequence). The CDR3 runs 14 residues. V was pared by 2 bases and J by 2 bases, with 5 bases of the junction left unmatched. This CDR3 is CAWSTPGQQETQYF. CDR3 coding DNA: TGTGCCTGGAGTACGCCGGGACAGCAAGAGACCCAGTACTTC. The variable domain in full, with the rest retrieved from reference TRBV30 and TRBJ2-5, is SQTIHQWPATLVQPVGSPLSLECTVEGTSNPNLYWYRQAAGRGLQLLFYSVGIGQISSEVPQNLSASRPQDRQFILSSKKLLLSDSGFYLCAWSTPGQQETQYFGPGTRLLVL.

The V gene is TRBV13, the J gene TRBJ2-1, with TRBD2 matching over 8 bases. CDR1 is PRHDT, CDR2 FYEKMQ, per germline (reference sequence). With V trimmed by 5 bases and J by 1 base, 16 bases remained unmatched. This CDR3 spans 19 amino acids. The CDR3 nucleotides read TGTGCCAGCAGCGAGAGCCGCGGGGGGCCCATTTGGTCCTACAATGAGCAGTTCTTC. Its protein product is CASSESRGGPIWSYNEQFF.

In its sample, this clone was seen once. The chain recombines TRBV9 with TRBJ2-1, with 7 bases that match TRBD2. The CDR3 contains 15 residues. Germline lookup yields CDR1 SGDLS and CDR2 YYNGEE. V was clipped by 0 bases and J by 7 bases; unmatched bases: 7. This CDR3 reads CASSVVGLAENEQFF. The CDR3 nucleotides read TGTGCCAGCAGCGTAGTAGGTCTAGCGGAGAATGAGCAGTTCTTC.

The rearrangement links TRBV30 to TRBJ1-2; D not certain. Trimming stripped 2 bases from V and 3 bases from J, with 4 bases between. CDR1 is GTSNPN, CDR2 SVGIG, per germline (reference sequence). This CDR3 has 11 residues. This CDR3 is CAWSSYYGYTF. In DNA form, the CDR3 reads TGTGCCTGGAGTTCATACTATGGCTACACCTTC.

The chain couples TRBV27 to TRBJ1-2, with a possible D match to TRBD1 (5 bases). This CDR3 is 14 amino acids long. The germline V gene encodes CDR1 MNHEY and CDR2 SMNVEV (reference sequence). V lost 7 bases and J lost 3, with 15 bases in between. The CDR3 protein is CASTPQDTDYGYTF. CDR3 coding DNA: TGTGCCAGCACCCCACAGGACACAGACTATGGCTACACCTTC.

The chain is built from TRBV5-1 and TRBJ2-7; a weak D match, TRBD2 (6 bases). The germline CDR1 and CDR2 sequences are SGHRS and YFSETQ. The CDR3 sequence is 15 residues long. Trimming stripped 2 bases from V and 4 bases from J, with 16 bases between. The CDR3 DNA sequence: TGCGCCAGCAGCTTAGAGGCTAGCGCCAATTACGAGCAGTACTTC. It yields the protein CASSLEASANYEQYF.

The J gene is TRBJ2-1, the V gene TRBV10-3; 9 positions agree with TRBD2. With V trimmed by 6 bases and J by 1 base, 10 bases remained unmatched. Germline-derived CDR1 and CDR2 are ENHRY and SYGVKD. The CDR3 runs to 17 residues. The CDR3: CAIRKGSGGTSYNEQFF. CDR3 nucleotide sequence: TGTGCCATCAGGAAGGGTAGCGGGGGAACTTCCTACAATGAGCAGTTCTTC.

V gene TRBV18 combines with J gene TRBJ1-6; TRBD1 might be the D (6 bases). The CDR3 extends over 14 amino acids. CDR1 and CDR2 from the germline V gene are KGHSH and LQKENI. V lost 2 bases to trimming and J lost 10 bases, with 12 bases between them. CDR3 amino acids: CASSPGGGGSPLHF. CDR3 coding DNA: TGTGCCAGCTCACCAGGGGGAGGGGGATCACCCCTCCACTTT.

The CDR3 coding sequence is TGCGCCAGCAGCTTGGCGAGGGAGAACACTGAAGCTTTCTTT. Its translation: CASSLARENTEAFF. The chain joins TRBV5-1 to TRBJ1-1; D not resolved. Germline values: CDR1 SGHRS, CDR2 YFSETQ. V was pared by 0 bases and J by 1 base, with 7 bases between. The CDR3 loop spans 14 amino acids. The full variable domain, its missing parts supplied by reference TRBV5-1 and TRBJ1-1, is KAGVTQTPRYLIKTRGQQVTLSCSPISGHRSVSWYQQTPGQGLQFLFEYFSETQRNKGNFPGRFSGRQFSNSRSEMNVSTLELGDSALYLCASSLARENTEAFFGQGTRLTVV.

The rearrangement joins TRBV25-1 to TRBJ1-5; no clear D gene. The ends were cut back, 5 bases at V and 4 bases at J, with 12 bases in the middle. The length of the CDR3 is 14 residues. Germline-derived CDR1 and CDR2 are MGHDK and SYGVNS. The CDR3 DNA reads as TGTGCCAGCAGTTACGGGTCTTTTAATCAGCCCCAGCATTTT. Protein product: CASSYGSFNQPQHF.

This clone was observed a handful of times. The chain recombines TRBV3-1 (or the pseudogene TRBV3-2) with TRBJ2-1; perhaps D is TRBD1 or TRBD2 (6 bases each). Germline loops: CDR1 LGHDT, CDR2 YNNKEL (reference sequence). V was shortened by 7 bases and J by 0 bases, with 7 bases between the two germline ends. The CDR3 spans 13 residues. The CDR3 nucleotides read TGTGCCAGCAAGGGGGGCTCCTACAATGAGCAGTTCTTC. This encodes CASKGGSYNEQFF.

This CDR3 is CASSRARTGNEKLFF. DNA of the CDR3: TGTGCCAGCAGCCGAGCCCGGACAGGTAACGAAAAACTGTTTTTT. The chain combines TRBV4-2 with TRBJ1-4; 7 bases match TRBD1. V was clipped by 4 bases and J by 8 bases; unmatched bases: 10. CDR3 length: 15 amino acids. CDR1 and CDR2 (germline): LGHNA, YNFKEQ.

The V call is TRBV10-1, the J call TRBJ2-2; 8 bases align to TRBD1. This CDR3 is built from 14 residues. CDR1 and CDR2 from the germline V gene are WNHNN and SYGVQD (reference sequence). V lost 6 bases and J lost 4; bases outside the gene matches: 4. CDR3 in DNA: TGCGCCAGCAGGGAGGGGACAGGCACCGGGGAGCTGTTTTTT. Encoded protein: CASREGTGTGELFF.

In regard to this clone: The same CDR3 can be traced to other DNA sequences in this sample. The rearrangement joins TRBV4-3 to TRBJ2-7, with D unresolved. This CDR3 contains 14 residues. V was cut by 0 bases and J by 1 base, with 7 bases left in between. The germline V gene encodes CDR1 LGHNA and CDR2 YSLEER. The CDR3 reads CASSQDRVSYEQYF. The CDR3 DNA is TGCGCCAGCAGCCAAGATCGGGTATCCTACGAGCAGTACTTC.

This rearrangement joins TRBV7-2 to TRBJ2-5; 12 nucleotides match TRBD1. Per the germline V gene, CDR1 is SGHTA and CDR2 is FQGNSA. V dropped 1 base and J dropped 5; count of bases not matched to a gene: 2. The CDR3 consists of 15 residues. The CDR3 DNA reads TGTGCCAGCAGCTTAGGGGACAGGGGGCGCGAGACCCAGTACTTC. Amino acids: CASSLGDRGRETQYF.

The rearrangement joins TRBV7-9 to TRBJ2-5; tentative D call: TRBD2 (6 bases). Germline-derived CDR1 and CDR2 are SEHNR and FQNEAQ (reference sequence). The V end lost 5 bases, the J end lost 0 bases, and 13 bases lay between the germline ends. CDR3 length equals 15 residues. CDR3 sequence: CASSPRDRHQETQYF. For the CDR3, the DNA is TGTGCCAGCAGCCCGCGGGACCGACACCAAGAGACCCAGTACTTC.

The chain links TRBV7-3 to TRBJ2-1; D possibly corresponds to TRBD2 (6 bases). Germline-derived CDR1 and CDR2 are SGHTA and FQGTGA. V lost 4 bases, J lost 5 bases, and 9 bases lay in between. The CDR3 covers 13 residues. This CDR3 reads CASSSGLHNEQFF. The CDR3 DNA sequence: TGTGCCAGCAGCTCGGGACTCCACAATGAGCAGTTCTTC.

The rearrangement links TRBV27 to TRBJ1-1; D uncertain. The CDR3 is 17 amino acids. Trimming pared 5 bases from V and 0 bases from J, leaving 19 bases between. The germline V gene has CDR1 MNHEY and CDR2 SMNVEV (reference sequence). The CDR3 region is CASSTDSPPSMNTEAFF. The CDR3 DNA is TGTGCCAGCAGTACAGACTCTCCCCCGAGCATGAACACTGAAGCTTTCTTT.